Following are 22 T cell receptor beta chains from one sample sequenced in a study of CD8 T cells in ankylosing spondylitis (dated 2017 in TCRdb). Library preparation used 5' RACE. Sequencer: Illumina HiSeq 2500. TCRdb handled the public reads itself, with Q25 trimming in fastp and clone calling in MiXCR, and kept productive beta chains. Records with the same CDR3 protein are collapsed into one entry carrying the most frequent genes and DNA. Counted in this sample were around 100,000 distinct CDR3 sequences; 24% of them appeared once. Over 9% of the sample comes from the top ten. Input material: synovial fluid, either unsorted or a sorted T cell fraction (not recorded which). These TCRs come from a male donor with ankylosing spondylitis.

This clonotype was observed a few times. The rearrangement links TRBV12-3 or TRBV12-4 to TRBJ1-1; D is unclear. The CDR3 has 11 amino acids. Trimming left V 2 bases short and J 5 bases short, with 3 bases between. In DNA form, the CDR3 reads TGTGCCAGCAGTTTATTTACTGAAGCTTTCTTT. Amino acids: CASSLFTEAFF.

This clonotype was seen more than once but under ten times. CDR3 DNA: TGCGCCAGCAGCTGGGCTGCGGGGGTCGATGAGCAGTTCTTC. As protein: CASSWAAGVDEQFF. V gene TRBV5-1 combines with J gene TRBJ2-1, with TRBD2 matching 7 bases. Germline trimming cut 3 bases from V and 8 bases from J; bases unmatched to any gene: 8. Germline V gene lookup returns CDR1 SGHRS and CDR2 YFSETQ. CDR3 size: 14 residues.

The V gene is TRBV6-1, the J gene TRBJ2-3; 9 nucleotides line up with TRBD1. The V gene end was trimmed by 6 bases and the J gene end by 4 bases; junction bases not matched to a gene: 11. Germline assignment: CDR1 MNHNS and CDR2 SASEGT. CDR3 length equals 16 residues. CDR3: CASSRGQGNWADTQYF. DNA of the CDR3: TGTGCCAGCAGCCGTGGACAGGGGAACTGGGCAGATACGCAGTATTTT.

CDR3 nucleotide sequence: TGTGCCAGCAGGGAGCGCGGGGAGCAGTTCTTC. Protein product: CASRERGEQFF. The chain has TRBV2 and TRBJ2-1; D may be TRBD2 (5 bases). The CDR3 consists of 11 residues. Trimming took off 6 bases at V and 10 bases at J, with 10 bases between the two ends. Germline values: CDR1 SNHLY, CDR2 FYNNEI.

This sequence joins TRBV5-1 and TRBJ2-1; D might be TRBD1 (5 bases). The CDR3 has 13 amino acids. The germline CDR1 and CDR2 sequences are SGHRS and YFSETQ. Trimming took 5 bases from V and 2 from J, leaving 8 bases between them. The CDR3 DNA follows: TGCGCCAGCAGAGGGGTAACCTACAATGAGCAGTTCTTC. This gives the protein CASRGVTYNEQFF. Complete variable domain (other parts from reference TRBV5-1 and TRBJ2-1): KAGVTQTPRYLIKTRGQQVTLSCSPISGHRSVSWYQQTPGQGLQFLFEYFSETQRNKGNFPGRFSGRQFSNSRSEMNVSTLELGDSALYLCASRGVTYNEQFFGPGTRLTVL.

The sample holds a few counts of this clonotype. The CDR3 loop is CASTALPGQNTGELFF. CDR3 coding DNA: TGTGCCAGCACCGCCCTGCCGGGACAGAACACCGGGGAGCTGTTTTTT. This chain connects TRBV6-2 or TRBV6-3 to TRBJ2-2, with D possibly TRBD1 on 6 matching bases. CDR3 size: 16 residues. The V end was cut by 7 bases, the J end by 1 base, with 16 bases between. Germline-derived CDR1 and CDR2 are MNHEY and SVGEGT.

This clonotype has a handful of counts. This chain connects TRBV15 to TRBJ2-1; 10 bases line up with TRBD2. CDR1 is LNHNV, CDR2 YYDKDF, per germline (reference sequence). V dropped 5 bases and J dropped 9; count of bases not matched to a gene: 10. The CDR3 length is 15 residues. The CDR3 nucleotides are TGTGCCACCAGCGAACGGACTAGCGGTCTTTTTGAGCAGTTCTTC. The encoded protein is CATSERTSGLFEQFF.

This clonotype was seen many times. The chain combines TRBV2 with TRBJ1-1; 8 bases are shared with TRBD1. CDR1 is SNHLY, CDR2 FYNNEI, per germline. Trimming removed 4 bases from V and 5 bases from J; junction bases left unmatched: 6. CDR3 length: 14 residues. Here the CDR3 reads CASSGSGGRTEAFF. CDR3 DNA sequence: TGTGCCAGCAGTGGGTCAGGGGGCAGGACTGAAGCTTTCTTT.

V is TRBV7-2 and J is TRBJ1-1, with D maybe TRBD1 (5 bases). V was trimmed by 2 bases and J by 7 bases, leaving 14 bases between them. Per the germline V gene, CDR1 is SGHTA and CDR2 is FQGNSA. CDR3 length equals 14 residues. This chain's CDR3 is CASSLIPQGREAFF. The CDR3, as DNA: TGTGCCAGCAGCTTAATCCCTCAGGGACGTGAAGCTTTCTTT.

This clonotype has only a few counts. V and J are TRBV20-1 and TRBJ2-1, with D perhaps TRBD1 or TRBD2 (6 bases each). In germline, CDR1 is DFQATT, CDR2 SNEGSKA (reference sequence). Trimming removed 3 bases from V and 12 bases from J, with 21 bases in between. This CDR3 spans 14 amino acids. The CDR3 coding sequence is TGCAGTGCTAGGAGGACAGCGGCGGGACGGGTGCAGTTCTTC. The encoded protein is CSARRTAAGRVQFF.

The chain is built from TRBV24-1 and TRBJ2-5; 14 nucleotides align to TRBD2. Germline V gene sequence: CDR1 KGHDR, CDR2 SFDVKD. With V trimmed by 7 bases and J by 3 bases, 3 bases remained unmatched. This CDR3 has 15 amino acids. The CDR3 sequence is CATRGLAGGEETQYF. The CDR3 region has the DNA TGTGCCACCAGAGGACTAGCGGGAGGCGAAGAGACCCAGTACTTC.

This clonotype was observed a handful of times. The rearrangement joins TRBV6-1 to TRBJ2-4, with D possibly TRBD1 on 6 matching bases. V gave up 3 bases and J gave up 6 bases, with 21 bases separating them. Germline values: CDR1 MNHNS, CDR2 SASEGT. The CDR3 runs 17 residues. The CDR3 DNA reads as TGTGCCAGCAGTGATAACAGGGTAAAGAGTCCGTCAAACATTCAGTACTTC. Protein product: CASSDNRVKSPSNIQYF.

This clonotype was recorded a few times. V usage is TRBV10-2 and J usage is TRBJ2-3; 7 bases agree with TRBD1. Germline CDR1 reads WSHSY; CDR2 reads SAAADI. The trim removed 6 bases at V and 1 base at J, leaving 4 bases unmatched. This CDR3 has 14 amino acids. The CDR3 region is CASRRGQGTDTQYF. DNA for the CDR3: TGCGCCAGCAGACGCGGACAGGGCACAGATACGCAGTATTTT.

The V gene is TRBV5-1, the J gene TRBJ1-2; the D gene is possibly TRBD1 (6 bases). The V end was cut by 1 base, the J end by 5 bases, with 18 bases between. This CDR3 is 16 amino acids long. The germline gives CDR1 SGHRS, CDR2 YFSETQ. CDR3 sequence (DNA): TGCGCCAGCAGCTTGACGGCACAGGGTGGAGCATATGGCTACACCTTC. It codes for CASSLTAQGGAYGYTF.

This clonotype was detected ten times or more. The chain couples TRBV5-1 to TRBJ2-1, with 8 bases aligning to TRBD2. Germline CDR1 is SGHRS and CDR2 is YFSETQ. The CDR3 has 15 amino acids. V gave up 0 bases and J gave up 8 bases; unmatched junction bases: 7. The CDR3 DNA reads as TGCGCCAGCAGCTTGGAGGAGCGGGAGATAGATGAGCAGTTCTTC. Translating it yields CASSLEEREIDEQFF.

The genes are TRBV5-4 and TRBJ2-1; 10 bases are shared with TRBD1. CDR3 size: 15 residues. The V gene end was trimmed by 2 bases and the J gene end by 3 bases; junction bases not matched to a gene: 2. Germline CDR1 is SGHNT and CDR2 is YYREEE (reference sequence). CDR3 loop: CASSFRDRGYNEQFF. The DNA of the CDR3 is TGTGCCAGCAGCTTCCGGGACAGGGGCTACAATGAGCAGTTCTTC.

This clonotype was counted between two and nine times. J is TRBJ2-1 and V is TRBV29-1, with D possibly being TRBD2 (5 bases). The CDR3 covers 16 residues. The V and J ends lost 3 bases and 4 bases respectively, with 19 bases between them. The germline V gene encodes CDR1 SQVTM and CDR2 ANQGSEA. The DNA of the CDR3 is TGCAGCGTTGATAGCCCTAAGGGAGTCAATTACAATGAGCAGTTCTTC. It specifies CSVDSPKGVNYNEQFF.

This clonotype was observed a few times. The gene calls are TRBV20-1 and TRBJ2-3; 10 nucleotides line up with TRBD1. Germline-derived CDR1 and CDR2 are DFQATT and SNEGSKA (reference sequence). The CDR3 sequence is 15 residues long. The junction had 9 bases not matched to a gene; V was cut back by 6 bases and J by 3 bases. The chain's CDR3 is CSAPDRGRTTDTQYF. Here the CDR3 DNA reads TGCAGTGCCCCCGACAGGGGGCGAACGACAGATACGCAGTATTTT.

The chain has TRBV3-1 and TRBJ2-1; D is undetermined. From germline, CDR1 is LGHDT and CDR2 YNNKEL (reference sequence). V lost 7 bases and J 6 bases, leaving 19 bases between the germline ends. The CDR3 extends over 15 amino acids. The DNA of the CDR3 is TGTGCCAGCACCCGCTGGGCGGCAGGTGGCAATGAGCAGTTCTTC. Protein sequence: CASTRWAAGGNEQFF.

This clonotype was seen at least ten times. The genes are TRBV14 and TRBJ1-2, with 9 bases lining up with TRBD1. V shed 5 bases and J 4 bases; nucleotides not matched to a gene: 8. The CDR3 spans 15 residues. Germline V CDR1 and CDR2: SGHDN, FVKESK. CDR3 coding DNA: TGTGCCAGCAGCACCGGGACAGGGCCCACCTATGGCTACACCTTC. This codes for CASSTGTGPTYGYTF.

J is TRBJ1-1 and V is TRBV6-5; the D is unclear. The CDR3 has 13 residues. The germline V and J ends were trimmed by 2 bases and 3 bases, with 7 bases remaining between them. Germline CDR1 reads MNHEY; CDR2 reads SVGAGI. The DNA for the CDR3 is TGTGCCAGCAGTTACGGGAAATACACTGAAGCTTTCTTT. This encodes CASSYGKYTEAFF.

This clonotype was observed many times. The genes are TRBV20-1 and TRBJ1-6; D possibly corresponds to TRBD1 (6 bases). The V gene lost 7 bases and the J gene lost 5 bases, with 9 bases spanning the gap. This CDR3 contains 12 residues. Looked up from germline, CDR1 is DFQATT and CDR2 is SNEGSKA (reference sequence). CDR3: CSGTVNNSPLHF. CDR3 coding DNA: TGCAGTGGGACAGTTAATAATTCACCCCTCCACTTT.